The source of this TCR beta chain is a study of CD8 T cells in Susac syndrome. With random hexamers, 0.5 to 1 ug RNA was reverse transcribed. MiXCR, run by TCRdb on the immunoSEQ multiplex PCR reads, gives a single entry per CDR3 protein. The sample yields 200,000 or so distinct CDR3 sequences, 90% to 95% seen once. The source of this sequence is a human donor with multiple sclerosis. Sequenced material: CD4+ T cells from PBMCs.

The CDR3 DNA is TGTGCGTATAGACAGTTCCGCAGTGAAAAACTGTTTTTT. It yields the protein CAYRQFRSEKLFF. The chain has TRBV27 and TRBJ1-4; weak D call: TRBD1 (5 bases). The CDR3 has 13 residues. Germline CDR1 and CDR2: MNHEY and SMNVEV (reference sequence).